This TCR beta chain stems from a study of CD8+CD57+ T cells in acquired aplastic anemia. The wider study: Each DNA sample taken from sorted CD4+ and CD8+ cells came to about 3 ug on average. Findings and limits, study-wide: Common to patients and controls were twenty-nine CD8+ CDR3 sequences.

For CDR3 and TCR beta VDJ profiling, genomic DNA was the template used. One entry per CDR3 protein, called by TCRdb with MiXCR from the reads. This sample has roughly 150,000 distinct CDR3 sequences, with approximately 40% found just once. V lost 4 bases, J lost 9 bases, and 6 bases stayed unmatched. This CDR3 has 12 residues. Germline loops: CDR1 SNHLY, CDR2 FYNNEI. This clonotype was detected only a few times. The antigen is undetermined. The sequencing input was sorted CD4+, CD8+, or CD8+CD57+ T cells (not recorded which) from PBMCs. This receptor was identified in a human donor in good health. The chain employs TRBV2 and TRBJ2-7, with 7 nucleotides matching TRBD2. The CDR3 here is CASSATGEGQYF. Here the CDR3 DNA reads TGTGCCAGCAGTGCTACGGGGGAGGGGCAGTACTTC. Variable domain in full (rest from reference TRBV2 and TRBJ2-7): EPEVTQTPSHQVTQMGQEVILRCVPISNHLYFYWYRQILGQKVEFLVSFYNNEISEKSEIFDDQFSVERPDGSNFTLKIRSTKLEDSAMYFCASSATGEGQYFGPGTRLTVT.